The 24 T cell receptor beta chains listed next were all sequenced from one sample in a study of shared clonotypes between healthy human individuals. TCRdb's copy holds only in-frame clones and misses some; the assay was immunoSEQ multiplex PCR. Counted here are 2,100,000 or so clones, more than 90% occurring once; the ten biggest clones make up approximately 0.13%. The specimen was naive CD4+ T cells sorted from blood. Subset indicated: CD45RA+ positively selected. The receptors here all came from a man younger than 30 in good health.

The gene calls are TRBV27 and TRBJ2-5; D might be TRBD2 (6 bases). V lost 3 bases and J lost 7, with 15 bases in between. Germline CDR1 is MNHEY and CDR2 is SMNVEV (reference sequence). The CDR3 is 14 amino acids. The CDR3 DNA sequence: TGTGCCAGCAGTTTTTCCGGGGGAACGGGGACCCAGTACTTC. It specifies CASSFSGGTGTQYF.

This sequence joins TRBV4-1 and TRBJ2-1; 7 nucleotides agree with TRBD2. CDR3 length: 14 amino acids. The germline gives CDR1 MGHRA, CDR2 YSYEKL. Losses at the gene ends were 2 bases for V and 6 bases for J; bases not matched to a gene: 4. Written as DNA, the CDR3 is TGCGCCAGCAGCCAATCGGGACTATTCAATGAGCAGTTCTTC. Translation gives CASSQSGLFNEQFF.

The chain carries TRBV7-8 and TRBJ2-1, with TRBD2 matching 10 bases. The CDR3 runs to 15 residues. Germline V CDR1 and CDR2: SGHVS, FQNEAQ. Trimming took 2 bases from V and 4 from J; bases not matched to a gene: 2. The CDR3 here is CASSLLAGAYNEQFF. CDR3 DNA: TGTGCCAGCAGCTTACTAGCGGGGGCTTACAATGAGCAGTTCTTC. Drawing the rest from reference TRBV7-8 and TRBJ2-1, the complete variable domain is GAGVSQSPRYKVAKRGQDVALRCDPISGHVSLFWYQQALGQGPEFLTYFQNEAQLDKSGLPSDRFFAERPEGSVSTLKIQRTQQEDSAVYLCASSLLAGAYNEQFFGPGTRLTVL.

This chain connects TRBV7-9 to TRBJ2-5; no definite D call. This CDR3 has 16 amino acids. V dropped 3 bases and J dropped 2 bases, with 16 bases sitting between them. Germline CDR1 reads SEHNR; CDR2 reads FQNEAQ (reference sequence). As DNA, the CDR3 is TGTGCCAGCAGCTTCTTGACTTGGGCCGGACAAGAGACCCAGTACTTC. Amino acid sequence: CASSFLTWAGQETQYF.

V gene TRBV4-3 combines with J gene TRBJ2-5, with 11 positions matching TRBD2. J was trimmed by 5 bases and V by 1 base; bases with no gene match: 9. Germline lookup yields CDR1 LGHNA and CDR2 YSLEER. This CDR3 is built from 17 residues. CDR3 amino acids: CASSQGLAGGVKETQYF. The CDR3 DNA reads as TGCGCCAGCAGCCAAGGTTTAGCGGGAGGGGTGAAGGAGACCCAGTACTTC.

This chain links TRBV6-6 with TRBJ1-6, with 8 nucleotides matching TRBD1. Germline loops: CDR1 MNHNY, CDR2 SVGAGI (reference sequence). The ends lost 6 bases at V and 7 bases at J; junction bases unmatched: 5. The CDR3 runs to 14 residues. The CDR3 coding sequence is TGTGCCAGCAGGGCCCAGGGGGCCAATTCACCCCTCCACTTT. It encodes CASRAQGANSPLHF.

This clone was counted once. V gene TRBV5-1 combines with J gene TRBJ1-1; D is unresolved. The germline CDR1 and CDR2 sequences are SGHRS and YFSETQ. The CDR3 has 13 residues. Deletions cut 1 base from V and 4 bases from J, with 8 bases between. The CDR3 loop reads CASSLQDFTEAFF. The CDR3 DNA is TGCGCCAGCAGCTTGCAGGATTTCACTGAAGCTTTCTTT.

The chain uses TRBV7-2 and TRBJ1-1, with TRBD1 matching 10 bases. This CDR3 is built from 13 residues. The V and J ends lost 5 bases and 7 bases, in that order; junction bases with no gene match: 4. Looked up from germline, CDR1 is SGHTA and CDR2 is FQGNSA. CDR3 sequence: CASSKTGGDEAFF. CDR3 coding DNA: TGTGCCAGCAGCAAGACAGGGGGCGATGAAGCTTTCTTT.

The chain has TRBV4-2 and TRBJ1-2; D is undetermined. This CDR3 comprises 16 residues. Deletions cut 0 bases from V and 5 bases from J, with 16 bases between. Per the germline V gene, CDR1 is LGHNA and CDR2 is YNFKEQ. The CDR3 DNA is TGTGCCAGCAGCCAAGATTTAGCGGACCCGGCTTATGGCTACACCTTC. This sequence encodes CASSQDLADPAYGYTF.

This clone has a single count. V and J are TRBV2 and TRBJ2-3; D tentatively fits TRBD1 or TRBD2 (6 bases each). This CDR3 region has 14 residues. V was clipped by 6 bases and J by 5 bases, with 15 bases between them. The germline V gene encodes CDR1 SNHLY and CDR2 FYNNEI. CDR3 protein: CASSSEGGGDTQYF. The CDR3 DNA reads as TGTGCCAGCAGCTCCGAGGGGGGAGGAGATACGCAGTATTTT. Full variable domain (remainder filled in from reference TRBV2 and TRBJ2-3): EPEVTQTPSHQVTQMGQEVILRCVPISNHLYFYWYRQILGQKVEFLVSFYNNEISEKSEIFDDQFSVERPDGSNFTLKIRSTKLEDSAMYFCASSSEGGGDTQYFGPGTRLTVL.

The chain recombines TRBV2 with TRBJ2-7, with D tentatively TRBD1 or TRBD2 (5 bases each). The V gene lost 7 bases and the J gene lost 0 bases, with 10 bases spanning the gap. Germline loops: CDR1 SNHLY, CDR2 FYNNEI. The CDR3 extends over 13 amino acids. CDR3 sequence (DNA): TGTGCCAGCATCGAGGGGATCTCCTACGAGCAGTACTTC. Amino acid sequence: CASIEGISYEQYF. Drawing the rest from reference TRBV2 and TRBJ2-7, the complete variable domain is EPEVTQTPSHQVTQMGQEVILRCVPISNHLYFYWYRQILGQKVEFLVSFYNNEISEKSEIFDDQFSVERPDGSNFTLKIRSTKLEDSAMYFCASIEGISYEQYFGPGTRLTVT.

The rearrangement uses TRBV29-1 and TRBJ2-1; the D is unclear. The CDR3 sequence is 14 residues long. The V end was cut by 5 bases, the J end by 1 base, with 12 bases between. The germline V gene has CDR1 SQVTM and CDR2 ANQGSEA. The CDR3 DNA follows: TGCAGCGTTAAGTCGGGTCTGTCCTACAATGAGCAGTTCTTC. It yields the protein CSVKSGLSYNEQFF.

This clone showed up just once. Within the sample, other DNA sequences also encode this same CDR3. The J gene is TRBJ2-2, the V gene TRBV18; TRBD1 is a possible D gene (6 bases). Germline loops: CDR1 KGHSH, CDR2 LQKENI. The CDR3 loop spans 14 amino acids. Trimming pared 3 bases from V and 3 bases from J, leaving 8 bases between. The CDR3 DNA follows: TGTGCCAGCTCACCCAGGACAGACACCGGGGAGCTGTTTTTT. Protein product: CASSPRTDTGELFF.

About this clone: At the DNA level, this CDR3 is encoded by other sequences in the same sample as well. V usage is TRBV28 and J usage is TRBJ1-6, with TRBD1 matching 7 bases. Germline trimming cut 4 bases from V and 7 bases from J; bases unmatched to any gene: 7. The CDR3 has 15 amino acids. Germline V gene sequence: CDR1 MDHEN, CDR2 SYDVKM. The CDR3 nucleotides read TGTGCCAGCAGTTCGAGACAGGGCCCGAATTCACCCCTCCACTTT. Amino acids: CASSSRQGPNSPLHF. The full variable domain, completed using reference TRBV28 and TRBJ1-6, is DVKVTQSSRYLVKRTGEKVFLECVQDMDHENMFWYRQDPGLGLRLIYFSYDVKMKEKGDIPEGYSVSREKKERFSLILESASTNQTSMYLCASSSRQGPNSPLHFGNGTRLTVT.

V is TRBV7-9 and J is TRBJ1-6, with D possibly being TRBD1 (6 bases). CDR3 length equals 17 residues. Germline V gives CDR1 SEHNR, CDR2 FQNEAQ (reference sequence). V was clipped by 2 bases and J by 5 bases, with 16 bases between them. The CDR3 reads CASSLRGQPADNSPLHF. The CDR3 DNA reads as TGTGCCAGCAGCTTAAGAGGACAGCCGGCGGATAATTCACCCCTCCACTTT.

V gene TRBV30 combines with J gene TRBJ1-5, with TRBD1 matching over 7 bases. The CDR3 has 16 residues. CDR1 and CDR2 (germline): GTSNPN, SVGIG (reference sequence). With V trimmed by 2 bases and J by 0 bases, 7 bases remained unmatched. CDR3 amino acids: CAWSLTGFYSNQPQHF. For the CDR3, the DNA is TGTGCCTGGAGTCTGACAGGGTTCTATAGCAATCAGCCCCAGCATTTT.

The sample holds one count of this clone. The gene calls are TRBV7-9 and TRBJ2-1; D is ambiguous. V shed 3 bases and J shed 8 bases, with 14 bases lying between them. The germline gives CDR1 SEHNR, CDR2 FQNEAQ (reference sequence). The CDR3 loop spans 14 amino acids. CDR3 protein: CASSLTVTPDEQFF. CDR3 in DNA: TGTGCCAGCAGCTTGACGGTTACCCCGGATGAGCAGTTCTTC.

The genes are TRBV6-6 and TRBJ1-6; weak D call: TRBD1 (5 bases). The CDR3 spans 13 residues. Trimming pared 6 bases from V and 8 bases from J, leaving 11 bases between. Germline CDR1 reads MNHNY; CDR2 reads SVGAGI (reference sequence). The chain's CDR3 is CASSRDGYSPLHF. The CDR3 DNA sequence: TGTGCCAGCAGCCGGGACGGATATTCACCCCTCCACTTT.

The chain joins TRBV10-3 to TRBJ2-2; D is possibly TRBD2 (5 bases). This CDR3 region has 13 residues. V lost 6 bases to trimming and J lost 5 bases, with 10 bases between them. The germline gives CDR1 ENHRY, CDR2 SYGVKD. CDR3 coding DNA: TGTGCCATCAGGGACGGAGGAACCGGGGAGCTGTTTTTT. This codes for CAIRDGGTGELFF.

The gene calls are TRBV5-5 and TRBJ2-2; the D is unclear. V lost 3 bases, J lost 0 bases, and 3 bases lay in between. This CDR3 contains 13 residues. From germline, CDR1 is SGHKS and CDR2 YYEKEE (reference sequence). The CDR3 nucleotides read TGTGCCAGCAGCTGGTCGAACACCGGGGAGCTGTTTTTT. This translates into CASSWSNTGELFF. Full variable domain (rest looked up from reference TRBV5-5 and TRBJ2-2): DAGVTQSPTHLIKTRGQQVTLRCSPISGHKSVSWYQQVLGQGPQFIFQYYEKEERGRGNFPDRFSARQFPNYSSELNVNALLLGDSALYLCASSWSNTGELFFGEGSRLTVL.

The CDR3, as DNA: TGCAGCGTTGAACTGGCGGTTAACTATGGCTACACCTTC. Protein sequence: CSVELAVNYGYTF. The chain has TRBV29-1 and TRBJ1-2; D is ambiguous. This CDR3 spans 13 amino acids. Deletions cut 2 bases from V and 1 base from J, with 8 bases between. The germline gives CDR1 SQVTM, CDR2 ANQGSEA.

V and J are TRBV5-1 and TRBJ2-3; D is possibly TRBD2 (5 bases). Germline V gives CDR1 SGHRS, CDR2 YFSETQ. The V end lost 1 base, the J end lost 2 bases, and 14 bases lay between the germline ends. The CDR3 consists of 16 residues. CDR3 DNA: TGCGCCAGCAGCTTGACCCCGGGATCCTACACAGATACGCAGTATTTT. This codes for CASSLTPGSYTDTQYF.

This chain links TRBV7-9 with TRBJ2-7; TRBD1 matches 9 bases. The V segment lost 1 base and the J segment 5 bases; nucleotides outside the gene matches: 6. The CDR3 contains 15 residues. Looked up from germline, CDR1 is SEHNR and CDR2 is FQNEAQ (reference sequence). CDR3 nucleotides: TGTGCCAGCAGCTTAGTAGGGACAGGGAACCACGAGCAGTACTTC. Its translation: CASSLVGTGNHEQYF.

The genes are TRBV5-5 and TRBJ2-4; tentatively, D is TRBD1 (5 bases). V lost 1 base to trimming and J lost 5 bases, with 7 bases between them. The germline V gene encodes CDR1 SGHKS and CDR2 YYEKEE (reference sequence). This CDR3 comprises 13 residues. The CDR3 is CASSLIGENIQYF. The CDR3 DNA reads TGTGCCAGCAGCTTGATAGGGGAAAACATTCAGTACTTC.